This T cell receptor (beta chain) was identified in a study of shared clonotypes between healthy human individuals. The split of CD4+ cells yielded CD45RA+ naive and CD45RA-negative memory subsets. Method: immunoSEQ multiplex PCR; TCRdb's copy keeps in-frame clones and lacks some. Of about 990,000 clones in the sample, 70% to 80% were seen once. Details on this clone: Distinct nucleotide sequences in the sample also encode this CDR3.

This TCR derives from a man younger than 30 in good health. Some clones in this sample may be carry-over from other donors' samples. Sequencing used memory CD4+ T cells from PBMCs. Subset described: CD45RA-negative fraction.

CDR3 residues: CASSLVRQGTGELFF. The CDR3 DNA reads as TGTGCCAGCAGCTTAGTTAGACAGGGGACCGGGGAGCTGTTTTTT. The gene calls are TRBV7-2 and TRBJ2-2, with 8 bases that match TRBD1. The CDR3 loop spans 15 amino acids. Germline V gene data show CDR1 as SGHTA and CDR2 as FQGNSA. V shed 1 base and J 5 bases; nucleotides not matched to a gene: 3. Full variable domain (outside the CDR3, taken from reference TRBV7-2 and TRBJ2-2): GAGVSQSPSNKVTEKGKDVELRCDPISGHTALYWYRQSLGQGLEFLIYFQGNSAPDKSGLPSDRFSAERTGGSVSTLTIQRTQQEDSAVYLCASSLVRQGTGELFFGEGSRLTVL.